This TCR beta chain stems from a study of cytomegalovirus exposure and HLA in healthy donors. Study information: HLA-typed donors were the source of about 85 million unique TCRs, which an early data release held. Regarding the study as a whole: A later analysis reported that several of the most significant clusters appeared to be linked to common viral pathogens, among them Epstein-Barr virus. In all likelihood, a cluster of highly shared sequence variants was a sequencing artifact.

Deletions cut 5 bases from V and 2 bases from J, with 7 bases between. Germline values: CDR1 MNHNS, CDR2 SASEGT. CDR3 length equals 14 residues. It was with 60 Vbeta and 13 Jbeta primers that the PCR ran. Produced via immunoSEQ multiplex PCR; TCRdb's table is partial and in-frame only. The table has about 120,000 clones, around three quarters seen once. This clone showed up just a few times. Its antigen is not identified. The clonotype originates from a woman aged 40 to 50 in good health and CMV-seropositive. The material sequenced was PBMCs. J is TRBJ2-6 and V is TRBV6-1; possible D gene TRBD1, 6 bases. CDR3 sequence (DNA): TGTGCCAGCAGTCCAGGGGCTGGGGCCAACGTCCTGACTTTC. Its protein product is CASSPGAGANVLTF.